A single T cell receptor (beta chain) is shown here with its context. This sample is drawn from a study of T cell responses to AZD1222 COVID-19 vaccine. Profiled with immunoSEQ multiplex PCR; TCRdb holds only in-frame clones, not every one. The table has tens of thousands of clones, 85% to 90% seen once. V lost 4 bases to trimming and J lost 0 bases, with 13 bases between them. This CDR3 is built from 15 residues. The germline gives CDR1 SGHAT, CDR2 FQNNGV. This TCR was recovered from an adult in good health. The sample was peripheral blood, taken on day 0 of AZD1222 vaccination. The V and J genes are TRBV11-2 and TRBJ2-7; maybe TRBD1 (5 bases). CDR3 loop: CASSSSTGASYEQYF. CDR3 nucleotide sequence: TGTGCCAGCAGCTCGAGCACAGGCGCCTCCTACGAGCAGTACTTC.